The sequence of this T cell receptor (beta chain) was determined in a study of cytomegalovirus exposure and HLA in healthy donors. The primer mix had 60 Vbeta and 13 Jbeta primers. TCRdb's table, derived via immunoSEQ multiplex PCR, lists solely in-frame clones and lacks some. The profile shows about 130,000 clones, about 80% of them singletons. Germline-derived CDR1 and CDR2 are SGHRS and YFSETQ. CDR3 length equals 14 residues. Trimming shortened V by 0 bases and J by 0 bases, and 4 bases separated the two germline ends. This clone turned up a few times. This receptor was identified in a man aged 25-45 years in good health and CMV-seropositive. Sequencing was carried out using PBMCs. This chain uses TRBV5-1 with TRBJ1-3; D gene unclear. The CDR3 DNA reads as TGCGCCAGCAGCTTGGGAGTCTCTGGAAACACCATATATTTT. Translating it yields CASSLGVSGNTIYF.